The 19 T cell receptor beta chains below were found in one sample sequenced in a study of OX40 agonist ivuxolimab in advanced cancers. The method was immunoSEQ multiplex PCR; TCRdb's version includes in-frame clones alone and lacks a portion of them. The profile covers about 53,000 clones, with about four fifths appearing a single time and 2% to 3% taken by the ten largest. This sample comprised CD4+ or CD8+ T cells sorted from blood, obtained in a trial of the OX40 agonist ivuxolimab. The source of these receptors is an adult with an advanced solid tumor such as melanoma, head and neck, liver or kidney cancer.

CDR3 nucleotides: TGTGCCAGCTCACCGTCCAGGGGCTCCTACGAGCAGTACTTC. This translates into CASSPSRGSYEQYF. The chain couples TRBV18 to TRBJ2-7, with a possible D match to TRBD1 (6 bases). This CDR3 has 14 amino acids. The germline CDR1 and CDR2 sequences are KGHSH and LQKENI. Deletions cut 3 bases from V and 0 bases from J, with 9 bases between. Variable domain in full (rest from reference TRBV18 and TRBJ2-7): NAGVMQNPRHLVRRRGQEARLRCSPMKGHSHVYWYRQLPEEGLKFMVYLQKENIIDESGMPKERFSAEFPKEGPSILRIQQVVRGDSAAYFCASSPSRGSYEQYFGPGTRLTVT.

CDR3 sequence: CASSYGLAGYYNEQFF. CDR3 coding DNA: TGTGCCAGCAGCTACGGACTAGCGGGCTATTACAATGAGCAGTTCTTC. This chain links TRBV7-2 with TRBJ2-1; 11 positions agree with TRBD2. The germline gives CDR1 SGHTA, CDR2 FQGNSA. After removal of 4 bases from V and 4 bases from J, the junction contained 6 bases not matched to a gene. The length of the CDR3 is 16 residues.

For the CDR3, the DNA is TGTGCCAGTTCGAAGGGGCGAGGCACTGAAGCTTTCTTT. Translated: CASSKGRGTEAFF. The chain is built from TRBV19 and TRBJ1-1; D is possibly TRBD1 (5 bases). Looked up from germline, CDR1 is LNHDA and CDR2 is SQIVND (reference sequence). Trimming stripped 8 bases from V and 4 bases from J, with 14 bases between. The CDR3 length is 13 residues.

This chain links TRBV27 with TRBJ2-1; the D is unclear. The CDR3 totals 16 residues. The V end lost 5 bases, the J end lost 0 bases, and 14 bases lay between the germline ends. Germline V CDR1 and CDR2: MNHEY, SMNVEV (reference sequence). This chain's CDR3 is CASSPRPVSSYNEQFF. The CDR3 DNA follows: TGTGCCAGCAGTCCACGACCGGTGAGCTCCTACAATGAGCAGTTCTTC.

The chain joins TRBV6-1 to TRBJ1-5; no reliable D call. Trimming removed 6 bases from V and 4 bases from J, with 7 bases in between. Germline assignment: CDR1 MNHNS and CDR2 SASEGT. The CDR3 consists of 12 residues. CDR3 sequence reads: CASRLPNQPQHF. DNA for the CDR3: TGTGCCAGCAGGCTGCCGAATCAGCCCCAGCATTTT.

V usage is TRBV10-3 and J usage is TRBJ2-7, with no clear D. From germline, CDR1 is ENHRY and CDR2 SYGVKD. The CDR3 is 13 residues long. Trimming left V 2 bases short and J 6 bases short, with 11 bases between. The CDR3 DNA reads TGTGCCATCAGTGAGCCTCCTTTGGGCGAGCAGTACTTC. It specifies CAISEPPLGEQYF.

DNA of the CDR3: TGTGCCAGTCATCCTGGACAGGGGAGCCGCGAGCAGTACTTC. This codes for CASHPGQGSREQYF. The chain joins TRBV19 to TRBJ2-7; 9 positions match TRBD1. The CDR3 length is 14 residues. The germline V gene encodes CDR1 LNHDA and CDR2 SQIVND (reference sequence). Unmatched junction bases numbered 11, after V lost 8 bases and J lost 6 bases.

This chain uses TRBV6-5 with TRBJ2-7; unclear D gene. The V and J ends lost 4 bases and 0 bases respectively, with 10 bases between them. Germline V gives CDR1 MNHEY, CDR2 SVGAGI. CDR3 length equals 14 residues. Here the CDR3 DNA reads TGTGCCAGCAGTTTCAAACTAAGCTCCTACGAGCAGTACTTC. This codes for CASSFKLSSYEQYF.

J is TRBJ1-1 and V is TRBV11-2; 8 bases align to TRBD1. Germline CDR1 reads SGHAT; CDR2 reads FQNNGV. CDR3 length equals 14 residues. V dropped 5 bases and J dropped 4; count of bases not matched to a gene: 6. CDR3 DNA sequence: TGTGCCAGCAGCGCCGACAGGGGAAGCACTGAAGCTTTCTTT. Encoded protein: CASSADRGSTEAFF.

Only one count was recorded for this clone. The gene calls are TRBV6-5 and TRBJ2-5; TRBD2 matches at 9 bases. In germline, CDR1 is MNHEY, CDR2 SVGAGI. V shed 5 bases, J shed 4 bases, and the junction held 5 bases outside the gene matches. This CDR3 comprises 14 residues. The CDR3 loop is CASSAGSGRETQYF. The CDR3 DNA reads TGTGCCAGCAGTGCCGGTAGCGGGAGAGAGACCCAGTACTTC.

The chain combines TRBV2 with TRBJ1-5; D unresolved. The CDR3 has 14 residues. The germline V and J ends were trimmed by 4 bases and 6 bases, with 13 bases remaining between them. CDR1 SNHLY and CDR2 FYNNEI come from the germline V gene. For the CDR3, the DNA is TGTGCCAGCAGTGCAGAGTCTACCGGTCAGCCCCAGCATTTT. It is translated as CASSAESTGQPQHF.

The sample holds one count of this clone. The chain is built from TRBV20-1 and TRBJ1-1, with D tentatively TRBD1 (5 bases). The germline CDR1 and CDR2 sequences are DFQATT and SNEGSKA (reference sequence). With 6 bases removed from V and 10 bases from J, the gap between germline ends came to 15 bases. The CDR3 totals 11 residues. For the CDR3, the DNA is TGCAGTGCGGATGACAGAGTCGGAGCTTTCTTT. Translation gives CSADDRVGAFF.

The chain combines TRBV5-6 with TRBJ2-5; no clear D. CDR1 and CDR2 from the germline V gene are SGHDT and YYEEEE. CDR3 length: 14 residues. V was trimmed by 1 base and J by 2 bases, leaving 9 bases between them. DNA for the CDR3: TGTGCCAGCAGCTTGAGCAGTGATCAAGAGACCCAGTACTTC. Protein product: CASSLSSDQETQYF.

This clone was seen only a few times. CDR3 protein: CATSSRDRYSYEQYF. The CDR3 nucleotides are TGTGCCACCAGCTCCCGGGACCGGTACTCCTACGAGCAGTACTTC. The chain recombines TRBV15 with TRBJ2-7; D is perhaps TRBD1 or TRBD2 (5 bases each). The CDR3 loop spans 15 amino acids. The V and J ends lost 5 bases and 0 bases respectively, with 14 bases between them. Germline values: CDR1 LNHNV, CDR2 YYDKDF (reference sequence).

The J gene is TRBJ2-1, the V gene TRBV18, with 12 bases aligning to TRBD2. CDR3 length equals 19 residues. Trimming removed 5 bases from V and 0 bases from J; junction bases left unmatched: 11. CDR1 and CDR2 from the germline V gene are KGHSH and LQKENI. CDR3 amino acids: CASSTALAGGMISYNEQFF. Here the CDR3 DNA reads TGTGCCAGCTCAACTGCACTAGCGGGGGGTATGATCTCCTACAATGAGCAGTTCTTC.

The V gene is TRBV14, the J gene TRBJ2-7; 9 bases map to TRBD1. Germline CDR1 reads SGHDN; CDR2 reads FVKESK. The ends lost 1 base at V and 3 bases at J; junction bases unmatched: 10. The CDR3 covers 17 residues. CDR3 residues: CASSQGPGQGLGYEQYF. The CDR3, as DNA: TGTGCCAGCAGCCAAGGGCCTGGACAGGGGCTGGGCTACGAGCAGTACTTC.

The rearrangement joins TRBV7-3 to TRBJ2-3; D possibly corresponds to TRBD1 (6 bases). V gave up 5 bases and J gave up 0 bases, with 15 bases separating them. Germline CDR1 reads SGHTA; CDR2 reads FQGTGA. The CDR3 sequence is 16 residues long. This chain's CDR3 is CASSLGADRSTDTQYF. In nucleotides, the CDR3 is TGTGCCAGCAGCCTTGGGGCAGACAGGAGCACAGATACGCAGTATTTT.

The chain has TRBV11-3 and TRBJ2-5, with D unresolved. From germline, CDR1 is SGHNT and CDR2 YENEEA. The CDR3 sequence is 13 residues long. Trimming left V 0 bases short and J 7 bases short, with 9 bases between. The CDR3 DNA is TGTGCCAGCAGCTTAGAATCCCCGCGGACCCAGTACTTC. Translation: CASSLESPRTQYF.

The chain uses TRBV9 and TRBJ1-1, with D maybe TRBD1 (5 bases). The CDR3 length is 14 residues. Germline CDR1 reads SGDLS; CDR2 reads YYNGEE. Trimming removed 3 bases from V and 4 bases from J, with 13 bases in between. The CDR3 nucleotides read TGTGCCAGCAGCGCCCCTACGGGGGGCACTGAAGCTTTCTTT. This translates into CASSAPTGGTEAFF.